This T cell receptor beta chain comes out of a study of post-analysis software for immune sequencing data. Study context: Several disease courses (relapsing-remitting, secondary progressive and progressive-relapsing) of multiple sclerosis were included. General study findings and limits: In patients, about five TRBV segments were more frequent than in controls, with TRBV5-6, TRBV5-1 and TRBV20-1 among them. F-measure co-clustering was strong for batch-matched samples.

V was trimmed by 3 bases and J by 3 bases, leaving 15 bases between them. The CDR3 loop spans 15 amino acids. Germline-derived CDR1 and CDR2 are DFQATT and SNEGSKA (reference sequence). The authors incorporated unique molecular identifiers into the TCR beta cDNA libraries. TCRdb redid the calling of the PCR reads with MiXCR, one entry per CDR3 protein. The sample yields approximately 730,000 distinct CDR3 sequences, just under 30% seen once. In its sample, this clonotype was seen a few times. The antigen remains undetermined. This sequence joins TRBV20-1 and TRBJ1-5; no firm D call. This sequence was found in a girl between 10 and 17 years old with multiple sclerosis. The sequenced sample was blood. CDR3: CSASINPGINQPQHF. As DNA, the CDR3 is TGCAGTGCTAGTATCAATCCGGGTATCAATCAGCCCCAGCATTTT.